Below, 18 T cell receptor beta chains from the same sample are listed, as sequenced in a study of type 1 and type 2 diabetes patients (dated by TCRdb to about 2016). This sample was sequenced with an Illumina MiSeq. Genomic DNA from sorted T cell subsets served as template for TCRbeta CDR3 amplification. The TCRbeta CDR3 region was amplified by multiplex PCR using 30 forward and 13 reverse primers. TCRdb reran the public reads through fastp at Q25 and MiXCR, keeping productive beta chains. Rows are unified per CDR3 protein, each entry keeping the most common DNA and genes. The sample yields 270,000 or so distinct CDR3 sequences; more than 45% were counted once. Roughly 13% of the sample lies in the top ten. The sample consisted of peripheral blood mononuclear cells (PBMCs). Receptors were obtained from a man aged 18 to 35 with type 2 diabetes.

This clonotype was detected a few times. The rearrangement links TRBV4-3 to TRBJ1-2; D remains ambiguous. V was clipped by 3 bases and J by 2 bases, with 13 bases between them. CDR3 size: 15 residues. CDR1 is LGHNA, CDR2 YSLEER, per germline. CDR3 nucleotides: TGCGCCAGCAGCCAGGAGGACGGGGAAAACTATGGCTACACCTTC. Amino acid sequence: CASSQEDGENYGYTF.

The chain uses TRBV20-1 and TRBJ1-1, with D tentatively TRBD1 (6 bases). Germline assignment: CDR1 DFQATT and CDR2 SNEGSKA (reference sequence). The CDR3 has 13 residues. V was clipped by 3 bases and J by 5 bases, with 13 bases between them. The CDR3 bases are TGCAGTGCTAGGGTACCAGGGGATACTGAAGCTTTCTTT. Protein product: CSARVPGDTEAFF.

The V call is TRBV5-8, the J call TRBJ2-5; D could derive from TRBD1 or TRBD2 (5 bases each). The ends were cut back, 0 bases at V and 1 base at J, with 7 bases in the middle. The CDR3 runs 14 residues. Looked up from germline, CDR1 is SGHTS and CDR2 is YDEGEE. This chain's CDR3 is CASSLAGLQETQYF. CDR3 bases: TGTGCCAGCAGCTTGGCGGGGCTCCAAGAGACCCAGTACTTC. Full variable domain (rest looked up from reference TRBV5-8 and TRBJ2-5): EAGVTQSPTHLIKTRGQQATLRCSPISGHTSVYWYQQALGLGLQFLLWYDEGEERNRGNFPPRFSGRQFPNYSSELNVNALELEDSALYLCASSLAGLQETQYFGPGTRLLVL.

The J gene is TRBJ1-2, the V gene TRBV12-3 or TRBV12-4, with D uncertain. Trimming shortened V by 10 bases and J by 2 bases, and 17 bases separated the two germline ends. The length of the CDR3 is 14 residues. The CDR3 DNA reads TGTGCCATCAGGTTAATAGGGTCAAACTATGGCTACACCTTC. Encoded protein: CAIRLIGSNYGYTF.

The rearrangement uses TRBV27 and TRBJ1-6; D is undetermined. The CDR3 contains 15 residues. Trimming took 2 bases from V and 6 from J, leaving 11 bases between them. The germline gives CDR1 MNHEY, CDR2 SMNVEV (reference sequence). CDR3 sequence reads: CASSLITSINSPLHF. The CDR3 DNA reads TGTGCCAGCAGTTTAATCACCTCTATTAATTCACCCCTCCACTTT.

This chain joins TRBV2 and TRBJ2-5, with TRBD2 matching 7 bases. The J call may be in error: the DNA end matches TRBJ2-1 better. This CDR3 region has 14 residues. Germline CDR1 reads SNHLY; CDR2 reads FYNNEI. CDR3 nucleotides: TGTGCCAGCAGTTTGGCGGGAGTGGTGGATGAGCAGTTCTTC. Translation gives CASSLAGVVDEQFF.

The CDR3 coding sequence is TGTGCCAGTAAGGAGAGGGTAGGCACAGATACGCAGTATTTT. It encodes CASKERVGTDTQYF. This rearrangement joins TRBV19 to TRBJ2-3; D is possibly TRBD2 (5 bases). The CDR3 has 14 residues. CDR1 and CDR2 from the germline V gene are LNHDA and SQIVND (reference sequence). Trimming stripped 7 bases from V and 1 base from J, with 12 bases between. Supplemented by reference TRBV19 and TRBJ2-3, the full variable domain reads DGGITQSPKYLFRKEGQNVTLSCEQNLNHDAMYWYRQDPGQGLRLIYYSQIVNDFQKGDIAEGYSVSREKKESFPLTVTSAQKNPTAFYLCASKERVGTDTQYFGPGTRLTVL.

J is TRBJ2-7 and V is TRBV27, with unresolved D. CDR3 size: 13 residues. Germline V CDR1 and CDR2: MNHEY, SMNVEV (reference sequence). The V end lost 5 bases, the J end lost 0 bases, and 8 bases lay between the germline ends. DNA for the CDR3: TGTGCCAGCAGTCCCTCAGCCTCCTACGAGCAGTACTTC. It specifies CASSPSASYEQYF.

Comment on this clonotype: This may be a read error: a much more frequent sequence differs by one nucleotide. The V gene is TRBV2, the J gene TRBJ2-7; 11 nucleotides align to TRBD2. The CDR3 extends over 19 amino acids. Germline CDR1 and CDR2: SNHLY and FYNNEI. The V and J ends lost 0 bases and 6 bases, in that order; junction bases with no gene match: 16. The CDR3 DNA reads TGTGCCAGCAGTGAAGCCGGCCTAGCGGGAGGCGTCTATGGATGCGAGCAGTACTTC. Protein product: CASSEAGLAGGVYGCEQYF.

This clonotype has only a few counts. V is TRBV7-8 and J is TRBJ1-2; TRBD1 might be the D (6 bases). The CDR3 is 14 amino acids. V dropped 5 bases and J dropped 4 bases, with 14 bases sitting between them. Germline V CDR1 and CDR2: SGHVS, FQNEAQ. In DNA form, the CDR3 reads TGTGCCAGCAGCCTACCCAGGACAGTCTATGGCTACACCTTC. Translated, it gives CASSLPRTVYGYTF. Supplemented by reference TRBV7-8 and TRBJ1-2, the full variable domain reads GAGVSQSPRYKVAKRGQDVALRCDPISGHVSLFWYQQALGQGPEFLTYFQNEAQLDKSGLPSDRFFAERPEGSVSTLKIQRTQQEDSAVYLCASSLPRTVYGYTFGSGTRLTVV.

The chain links TRBV10-1 to TRBJ2-7, with 8 positions matching TRBD1. Germline loops: CDR1 WNHNN, CDR2 SYGVQD (reference sequence). This CDR3 region has 13 residues. The V and J ends lost 0 bases and 12 bases, in that order; junction bases with no gene match: 7. The CDR3 nucleotides are TGCGCCAGCAGTGAGTCCAGACAGGGGAGATCGTACTTC. It specifies CASSESRQGRSYF.

The chain uses TRBV6-6 and TRBJ2-5; TRBD2 agrees at 9 bases. CDR1 is MNHNY and CDR2 is SVGAGI in the germline V gene (reference sequence). There are 17 residues in the CDR3. With 4 bases clipped from V and 4 bases from J, the junction kept 13 bases outside the gene matches. The CDR3 nucleotides are TGTGCCAGCAGTTTAAGGGGAGGTAGCGGGAGTGGAGAGACCCAGTACTTC. The encoded protein is CASSLRGGSGSGETQYF.

This clonotype has a count of ten or more. The chain combines TRBV15 with TRBJ1-1; D unclear. The V and J ends lost 3 bases and 1 base respectively, with 15 bases between them. CDR3 length equals 16 residues. Germline CDR1 reads LNHNV; CDR2 reads YYDKDF (reference sequence). The CDR3 bases are TGTGCCACCAGCAGGCCCCGTACGGGTCAGAACACTGAAGCTTTCTTT. It yields the protein CATSRPRTGQNTEAFF.

V gene TRBV15 combines with J gene TRBJ2-7, with TRBD2 matching over 7 bases. V was pared by 11 bases and J by 3 bases, with 7 bases of the junction left unmatched. CDR1 is LNHNV and CDR2 is YYDKDF in the germline V gene (reference sequence). The CDR3 consists of 12 residues. CDR3 nucleotide sequence: TGTGCCCCCCCCTCGGGGGGCTACGAGCAGTACTTC. The encoded protein is CAPPSGGYEQYF.

The gene calls are TRBV20-1 and TRBJ2-7; D remains unclear. CDR1 is DFQATT and CDR2 is SNEGSKA in the germline V gene (reference sequence). This CDR3 is built from 13 residues. V lost 3 bases and J lost 0, with 9 bases in between. The CDR3 sequence: CSARGRTSYEQYF. As DNA, the CDR3 is TGCAGTGCTAGGGGCAGGACCTCCTACGAGCAGTACTTC.

A few counts support this clonotype. The V call is TRBV7-3, the J call TRBJ2-7, with 10 nucleotides matching TRBD2. The CDR3 covers 14 residues. The germline gives CDR1 SGHTA, CDR2 FQGTGA. J lost 5 bases, V lost 8 bases, and 9 bases had no gene match. CDR3 region: CASSSGGESNEQYF. CDR3 nucleotide sequence: TGTGCCAGCTCCAGCGGGGGGGAATCAAACGAGCAGTACTTC.

The chain joins TRBV19 to TRBJ1-5, with 8 bases lining up with TRBD1. Trimming at V came to 7 bases and at J to 3 bases, leaving 5 bases not matched to a gene. The CDR3 covers 14 residues. Germline V lookup: CDR1 LNHDA, CDR2 SQIVND (reference sequence). The CDR3 coding sequence is TGTGCCAGTATTGACAGGGGACTCAATCAGCCCCAGCATTTT. As protein: CASIDRGLNQPQHF.

This clonotype occurred a few times. CDR3 in amino acids: CATSRDLGGRYNYGYTF. The CDR3 DNA reads TGTGCCACCAGCAGAGATCTTGGGGGCAGGTATAACTATGGCTACACCTTC. The chain is built from TRBV15 and TRBJ1-2, with D perhaps TRBD1 (6 bases). V was trimmed by 0 bases and J by 1 base, leaving 15 bases between them. CDR1 and CDR2 (germline): LNHNV, YYDKDF (reference sequence). This CDR3 region has 17 residues.